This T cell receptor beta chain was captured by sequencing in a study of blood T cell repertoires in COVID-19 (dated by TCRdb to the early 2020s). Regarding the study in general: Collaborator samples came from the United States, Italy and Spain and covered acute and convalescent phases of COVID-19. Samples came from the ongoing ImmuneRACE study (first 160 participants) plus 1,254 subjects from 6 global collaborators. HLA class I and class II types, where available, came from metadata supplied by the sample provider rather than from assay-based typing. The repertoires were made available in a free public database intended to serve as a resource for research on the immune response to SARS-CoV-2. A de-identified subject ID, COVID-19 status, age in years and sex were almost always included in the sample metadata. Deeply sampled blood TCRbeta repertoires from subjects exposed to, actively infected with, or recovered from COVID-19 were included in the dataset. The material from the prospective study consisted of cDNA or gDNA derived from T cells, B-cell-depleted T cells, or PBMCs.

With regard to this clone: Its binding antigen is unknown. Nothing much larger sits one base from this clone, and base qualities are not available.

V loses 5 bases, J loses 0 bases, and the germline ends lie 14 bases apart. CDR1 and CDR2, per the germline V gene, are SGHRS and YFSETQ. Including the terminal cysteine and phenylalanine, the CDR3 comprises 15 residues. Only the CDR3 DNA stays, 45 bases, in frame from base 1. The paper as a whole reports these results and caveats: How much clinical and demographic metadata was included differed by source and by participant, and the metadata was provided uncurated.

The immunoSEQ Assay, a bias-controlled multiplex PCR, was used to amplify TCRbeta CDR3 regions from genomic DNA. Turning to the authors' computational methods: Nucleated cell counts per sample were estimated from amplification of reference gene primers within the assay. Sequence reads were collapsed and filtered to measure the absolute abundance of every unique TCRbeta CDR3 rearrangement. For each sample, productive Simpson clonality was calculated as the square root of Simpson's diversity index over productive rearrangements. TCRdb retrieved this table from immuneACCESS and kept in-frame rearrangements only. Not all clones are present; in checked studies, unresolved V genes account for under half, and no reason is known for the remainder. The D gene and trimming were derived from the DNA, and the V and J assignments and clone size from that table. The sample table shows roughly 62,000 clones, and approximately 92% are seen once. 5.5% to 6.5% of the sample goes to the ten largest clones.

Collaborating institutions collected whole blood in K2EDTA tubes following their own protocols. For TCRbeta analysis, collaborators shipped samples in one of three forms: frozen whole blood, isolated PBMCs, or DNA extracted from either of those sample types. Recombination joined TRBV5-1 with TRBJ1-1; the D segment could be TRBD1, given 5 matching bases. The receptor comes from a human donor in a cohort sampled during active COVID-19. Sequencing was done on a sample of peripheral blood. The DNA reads TGCGCCAGCAGTGACCTCGGACATATGAACACTGAAGCTTTCTTT. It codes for CASSDLGHMNTEAFF.